What follows are 17 T cell receptor beta chains derived from one specimen sequenced in a study of T cell responses to AZD1222 COVID-19 vaccine. The assay was immunoSEQ multiplex PCR, and TCRdb's table has in-frame clones only and misses some. The data contain about 88,000 clones, roughly nine tenths of them singletons. The source material was peripheral blood, sampled 28 days after the second AZD1222 dose. These receptors all stem from an adult who received the AZD1222 COVID-19 vaccine.

This sequence joins TRBV18 and TRBJ2-3; 7 nucleotides align to TRBD2. J was trimmed by 0 bases and V by 3 bases; bases with no gene match: 0. Germline V gene lookup returns CDR1 KGHSH and CDR2 LQKENI. The CDR3 sequence is 14 residues long. The CDR3 here is CASSPGLSTDTQYF. In nucleotides, the CDR3 is TGTGCCAGCTCACCGGGACTAAGCACAGATACGCAGTATTTT.

The CDR3 loop reads CASSSPGQVSIYGYTF. Written as DNA, the CDR3 is TGTGCCAGCAGTTCTCCTGGACAGGTATCGATATATGGCTACACCTTC. The chain is built from TRBV28 and TRBJ1-2; 7 nucleotides line up with TRBD1. CDR1 and CDR2 (germline): MDHEN, SYDVKM. The CDR3 runs to 16 residues. V was clipped by 4 bases and J by 5 bases; unmatched bases: 13.

This chain links TRBV12-3 or TRBV12-4 with TRBJ2-4; the D gene is possibly TRBD2 (6 bases). This CDR3 comprises 12 residues. V was clipped by 9 bases and J by 8 bases, with 14 bases between them. CDR3 residues: CASVGGGDIQYF. DNA for the CDR3: TGTGCCAGTGTGGGGGGAGGTGACATTCAGTACTTC.

The chain couples TRBV5-1 to TRBJ2-1; 10 positions agree with TRBD2. The V and J ends lost 0 bases and 9 bases, in that order; junction bases with no gene match: 6. This CDR3 region has 15 residues. Germline loops: CDR1 SGHRS, CDR2 YFSETQ. In DNA form, the CDR3 reads TGCGCCAGCAGCTTGGTAGCTAGCGGGGGACTTGAGCAGTTCTTC. The encoded protein is CASSLVASGGLEQFF.

The V gene is TRBV28, the J gene TRBJ2-5, with 15 bases aligning to TRBD2. The CDR3 covers 16 residues. V shed 5 bases and J 5 bases; nucleotides not matched to a gene: 6. The germline gives CDR1 MDHEN, CDR2 SYDVKM. The CDR3 loop reads CASSAGLAGGLETQYF. CDR3 DNA: TGTGCCAGCAGTGCCGGACTAGCGGGGGGGCTTGAGACCCAGTACTTC.

The J gene is TRBJ1-6, the V gene TRBV27; D gene uncertain. This CDR3 is built from 16 residues. Deletions cut 5 bases from V and 3 bases from J, with 14 bases between. Per the germline V gene, CDR1 is MNHEY and CDR2 is SMNVEV (reference sequence). CDR3 region: CASSTLQTIYNSPLHF. In DNA, the CDR3 is TGTGCCAGCAGTACGCTCCAGACCATCTATAATTCACCCCTCCACTTT.

This chain connects TRBV13 to TRBJ1-3; D gene unclear. Germline V gives CDR1 PRHDT, CDR2 FYEKMQ (reference sequence). CDR3 length: 17 amino acids. Trimming pared 5 bases from V and 0 bases from J, leaving 17 bases between. CDR3 coding DNA: TGTGCCAGCAGCGAAACCCGGACGGACCTCTCTGGAAACACCATATATTTT. Amino acids: CASSETRTDLSGNTIYF.

The rearrangement uses TRBV6-5 and TRBJ1-1; 7 nucleotides line up with TRBD1. CDR1 is MNHEY, CDR2 SVGAGI, per germline. CDR3 size: 14 residues. V shed 4 bases, J shed 7 bases, and the junction held 9 bases outside the gene matches. The CDR3 DNA sequence: TGTGCCAGCAGTTCCAACAGGGGTACTGGTGAAGCTTTCTTT. It encodes CASSSNRGTGEAFF.

This clone came up once. The V call is TRBV9, the J call TRBJ2-7; TRBD2 might be the D (6 bases). Germline-derived CDR1 and CDR2 are SGDLS and YYNGEE. The germline V and J ends were trimmed by 0 bases and 0 bases, with 10 bases remaining between them. CDR3 length: 15 residues. CDR3 in amino acids: CASSVGGGTSYEQYF. The DNA of the CDR3 is TGTGCCAGCAGCGTAGGGGGAGGCACCTCCTACGAGCAGTACTTC.

The J gene is TRBJ1-2, the V gene TRBV29-1, with D maybe TRBD1 (5 bases). The CDR3 consists of 12 residues. From germline, CDR1 is SQVTM and CDR2 ANQGSEA. V lost 7 bases and J 8 bases, leaving 17 bases between the germline ends. CDR3 nucleotides: TGCAGCGCCCTAACAGGTACCCGGGGCTACACCTTC. Protein: CSALTGTRGYTF.

The CDR3 DNA is TGTGCCAGCAGTTCCAGGGCTTACTATGGCTACACCTTC. Translated, it gives CASSSRAYYGYTF. This chain links TRBV28 with TRBJ1-2; tentatively, D is TRBD1 (5 bases). The germline CDR1 and CDR2 sequences are MDHEN and SYDVKM. Trimming removed 4 bases from V and 3 bases from J, with 9 bases in between. This CDR3 is built from 13 residues.

This clone was recorded a few times. V usage is TRBV27 and J usage is TRBJ2-5; 9 bases agree with TRBD1. Trimming at V came to 5 bases and at J to 1 base, leaving 11 bases not matched to a gene. The length of the CDR3 is 17 residues. Germline assignment: CDR1 MNHEY and CDR2 SMNVEV (reference sequence). The CDR3 sequence is CASSPGTGREGQETQYF. In DNA form, the CDR3 reads TGTGCCAGCAGTCCCGGGACAGGGAGAGAGGGCCAAGAGACCCAGTACTTC.

The chain employs TRBV5-1 and TRBJ1-6; D ambiguous. The V end lost 0 bases, the J end lost 8 bases, and 12 bases lay between the germline ends. The germline V gene encodes CDR1 SGHRS and CDR2 YFSETQ. This CDR3 spans 15 amino acids. CDR3 in amino acids: CASSLVGKIDSPLHF. CDR3 bases: TGCGCCAGCAGCTTGGTCGGGAAAATCGATTCACCCCTCCACTTT.

In its sample, this clone was seen once. The chain has TRBV9 and TRBJ2-7, with TRBD1 matching 9 bases. From germline, CDR1 is SGDLS and CDR2 YYNGEE. The CDR3 has 16 amino acids. The ends lost 3 bases at V and 2 bases at J; junction bases unmatched: 9. The CDR3 nucleotides are TGTGCCAGCAGCGCCCGGGGGACAGGGAGCACCTACGAGCAGTACTTC. This codes for CASSARGTGSTYEQYF.

This clone was recorded only once. Compared with germline, one end of the junction differs, possibly owing to a read error. The chain has TRBV5-1 and TRBJ2-3; 14 nucleotides match TRBD2. This CDR3 has 19 amino acids. The germline CDR1 and CDR2 sequences are SGHRS and YFSETQ. The CDR3 DNA sequence: TGCGCCAGCAGTCCGGGACTAGCGGGGGCCACGATTCGCACAAATACGCAGTATTTT. This encodes CASSPGLAGATIRTNTQYF.

The rearrangement uses TRBV10-1 and TRBJ2-5; D possibly corresponds to TRBD2 (5 bases). The germline CDR1 and CDR2 sequences are WNHNN and SYGVQD (reference sequence). The CDR3 loop spans 13 amino acids. Trimming removed 5 bases at V and 5 bases at J, with 12 bases between. The CDR3 coding sequence is TGCGCCAGCAGTAGCGGCCCTGGTGAGACCCAGTACTTC. Its protein product is CASSSGPGETQYF.

This sequence joins TRBV3-1 (or the pseudogene TRBV3-2) and TRBJ1-6, with 8 bases fitting TRBD1. V gave up 6 bases and J gave up 7 bases; unmatched junction bases: 5. In germline, CDR1 is LGHDT, CDR2 YNNKEL (reference sequence). The CDR3 has 14 residues. This CDR3 reads CASSARTGNSPLHF. Here the CDR3 DNA reads TGTGCCAGCAGTGCAAGGACAGGGAATTCACCCCTCCACTTT.